The present entry profiles one T cell receptor (beta chain) with its context. TCRdb reprocessed the 5' RACE reads, keeping one entry per CDR3 protein, no DNA. The sample data list under 500,000 distinct CDR3 sequences. The sample belongs to a study of T cells expressing NK-cell markers. What was sequenced was blood T cells: a sorted CD56 or NKG2C T cell subset, CD4+ or CD8+ T cells, or bulk PBMC T cells (not recorded which). The clonotype was recovered from a woman aged 18 to 75 in good health.

CDR3 residues: CASSQDWLGTEAFF. This chain links TRBV3-1 with TRBJ1-1. This CDR3 contains 14 residues. Germline assignment: CDR1 LGHDT and CDR2 YNNKEL (reference sequence).